Shown below are 9 T cell receptor beta chains from a single sample sequenced in a study of response to subunit inactivated influenza vaccine. TCRdb fed the RT-PCR reads into MiXCR, producing one record per CDR3 protein. In the table there are roughly 710,000 distinct CDR3 sequences, around 15% of which are singletons. Here the sequenced sample was PBMCs from blood, taken 14 days before vaccination. The receptors shown here come from a man between 50 and 59 years old who received an inactivated influenza vaccine.

The chain couples TRBV5-1 to TRBJ2-3; weak D call: TRBD2 (6 bases). The germline V gene encodes CDR1 SGHRS and CDR2 YFSETQ. Trimming removed 4 bases from V and 2 bases from J, with 14 bases in between. This CDR3 region has 15 residues. The CDR3 loop is CASSPRELTTDTQYF. CDR3 DNA sequence: TGCGCCAGCAGCCCCCGGGAGTTAACCACAGATACGCAGTATTTT.

This clonotype was detected a few times. This rearrangement joins TRBV6-2 or TRBV6-3 to TRBJ2-3; 9 bases fit TRBD1. Germline V gives CDR1 MNHEY, CDR2 SVGEGT. With V trimmed by 2 bases and J by 2 bases, 5 bases remained unmatched. The CDR3 runs 16 residues. CDR3 in amino acids: CASSYDRDRDTDTQYF. In nucleotides, the CDR3 is TGTGCCAGCAGTTACGACCGGGACAGGGACACAGATACGCAGTATTTT.

The chain recombines TRBV5-4 with TRBJ1-1, with D perhaps matching TRBD1 (6 bases). This CDR3 contains 15 residues. The V and J ends lost 1 base and 0 bases respectively, with 10 bases between them. CDR1 and CDR2 from the germline V gene are SGHNT and YYREEE (reference sequence). The CDR3 sequence: CASSLMDRLNTEAFF. CDR3 sequence (DNA): TGTGCCAGCAGCTTGATGGACAGATTGAACACTGAAGCTTTCTTT.

The chain uses TRBV7-9 and TRBJ2-1; D gene uncertain. From germline, CDR1 is SEHNR and CDR2 FQNEAQ (reference sequence). Trimming left V 1 base short and J 4 bases short, with 17 bases between. This CDR3 has 17 residues. CDR3 sequence: CASSLGLSESRYNEQFF. CDR3 coding DNA: TGTGCCAGCAGCTTAGGTCTCAGCGAGAGTAGGTACAATGAGCAGTTCTTC. Supplemented by reference TRBV7-9 and TRBJ2-1, the full variable domain reads DTGVSQNPRHKITKRGQNVTFRCDPISEHNRLYWYRQTLGQGPEFLTYFQNEAQLEKSRLLSDRFSAERPKGSFSTLEIQRTEQGDSAMYLCASSLGLSESRYNEQFFGPGTRLTVL.

This clonotype has just a few counts. V usage is TRBV12-3 or TRBV12-4 and J usage is TRBJ1-6; 7 nucleotides match TRBD1. This CDR3 is built from 14 residues. The V segment lost 6 bases and the J segment 7 bases; nucleotides outside the gene matches: 6. The CDR3 region is CASRLRGRNSPLHF. The DNA for the CDR3 is TGTGCCAGCAGACTCAGGGGGAGGAATTCACCCCTCCACTTT.

This clonotype was seen more than once but under ten times. The rearrangement joins TRBV20-1 to TRBJ2-5; D is ambiguous. Trimming shortened V by 5 bases and J by 5 bases, and 6 bases separated the two germline ends. The CDR3 is 10 residues long. Looked up from germline, CDR1 is DFQATT and CDR2 is SNEGSKA (reference sequence). In DNA, the CDR3 is TGCAGTGCTCCTGGGGAGACCCAGTACTTC. Translating gives CSAPGETQYF.

The CDR3 bases are TGTGCCAGCAGCCAAGATCTGAGCGGGATATACCAAGAGACCCAGTACTTC. Amino acid sequence: CASSQDLSGIYQETQYF. The chain couples TRBV3-1 to TRBJ2-5; 7 bases map to TRBD2. V shed 0 bases, J shed 0 bases, and the junction held 7 bases outside the gene matches. The CDR3 runs 17 residues. Germline V gene data show CDR1 as LGHDT and CDR2 as YNNKEL (reference sequence).

This clonotype turned up a few times. The chain is built from TRBV7-2 and TRBJ2-1; unclear D gene. The CDR3 has 15 amino acids. Germline V CDR1 and CDR2: SGHTA, FQGNSA. The ends were cut back, 0 bases at V and 6 bases at J, with 12 bases in the middle. The CDR3 loop reads CASSLAGSGFNEQFF. CDR3 in DNA: TGTGCCAGCAGCTTAGCGGGGTCTGGGTTCAATGAGCAGTTCTTC.

This clonotype was recorded at least ten times. This chain uses TRBV20-1 with TRBJ2-7; tentative D call: TRBD1 (6 bases). The CDR3 runs 15 residues. The germline gives CDR1 DFQATT, CDR2 SNEGSKA (reference sequence). Trimming removed 2 bases at V and 8 bases at J, with 22 bases between. As DNA, the CDR3 is TGCAGTGCTAGACTGCCTCGGGCAGGGGCCCACAAGCAGTACTTC. Amino acids: CSARLPRAGAHKQYF.